These 22 T cell receptor beta chains share one sample of origin, sequenced in a study of PD-1 blockade in classical Hodgkin lymphoma (dated by TCRdb to the early 2020s). Interpreted using the paper, the time point label stands for: cycle 2 day 1 (C2D1) of nivolumab. All trial patients had relapsed after autologous stem cell transplantation, with cohorts A, B and C differing in prior brentuximab vedotin exposure. Library preparation employed the immunoSEQ multiplex PCR assay. The table was pulled from immuneACCESS by TCRdb, which kept in-frame rearrangements only. Such tables lose some clones; where checked, under half of the loss comes from unresolved V genes, and the rest has no known cause. The table for this sample lists around 46,000 clones; around 80% of them were counted only once. Of the sample, roughly 22% is held by the ten largest clones. The starting material was peripheral blood mononuclear cells (PBMCs), obtained before the second cycle of nivolumab. Receptors were obtained from a human donor with classical Hodgkin lymphoma.

The chain has TRBV19 and TRBJ1-3, with TRBD1 as a possible D gene (6 bases). V lost 6 bases and J lost 0, with 9 bases in between. This CDR3 spans 14 amino acids. Germline CDR1 is LNHDA and CDR2 is SQIVND (reference sequence). CDR3 loop: CASRDRLSGNTIYF. The CDR3 coding sequence is TGTGCCAGTAGGGACAGACTCTCTGGAAACACCATATATTTT.

The rearrangement uses TRBV27 and TRBJ2-3, with D possibly being TRBD1 (5 bases). Trimming removed 3 bases from V and 4 bases from J, with 14 bases in between. The germline CDR1 and CDR2 sequences are MNHEY and SMNVEV (reference sequence). The CDR3 loop spans 15 amino acids. The CDR3 here is CASSLWGLGADTQYF. For the CDR3, the DNA is TGTGCCAGCAGTTTGTGGGGCCTGGGCGCAGATACGCAGTATTTT.

The J gene is TRBJ2-1, the V gene TRBV7-2; no definite D call. The CDR3 totals 13 residues. V lost 6 bases, J lost 4 bases, and 10 bases lay in between. Germline CDR1 and CDR2: SGHTA and FQGNSA. The CDR3 here is CASRRGRYNEQFF. The CDR3, as DNA: TGTGCCAGCAGACGTGGCCGTTACAATGAGCAGTTCTTC. Full variable domain (remainder filled in from reference TRBV7-2 and TRBJ2-1): GAGVSQSPSNKVTEKGKDVELRCDPISGHTALYWYRQSLGQGLEFLIYFQGNSAPDKSGLPSDRFSAERTGGSVSTLTIQRTQQEDSAVYLCASRRGRYNEQFFGPGTRLTVL.

The chain recombines TRBV6-6 with TRBJ2-7; D remains unclear. The CDR3 has 13 residues. Trimming stripped 0 bases from V and 6 bases from J, with 9 bases between. Germline lookup yields CDR1 MNHNY and CDR2 SVGAGI (reference sequence). CDR3 bases: TGTGCCAGCAGTTACTCGAAGTCCAGCGAGCAGTACTTC. Encoded protein: CASSYSKSSEQYF.

The chain links TRBV7-2 to TRBJ2-1; 7 bases match TRBD2. The CDR3 has 16 amino acids. The V and J ends lost 0 bases and 2 bases, in that order; junction bases with no gene match: 4. Germline CDR1 is SGHTA and CDR2 is FQGNSA. CDR3 sequence: CASSLAGGRTYNEQFF. The CDR3 DNA is TGTGCCAGCAGCTTAGCGGGCGGGAGAACCTACAATGAGCAGTTCTTC.

This chain links TRBV6-1 with TRBJ1-1; no reliable D call. CDR1 and CDR2 (germline): MNHNS, SASEGT. The V gene lost 6 bases and the J gene lost 4 bases, with 3 bases spanning the gap. The CDR3 sequence is 10 residues long. The CDR3 DNA is TGTGCCAGCAGACTCACTGAAGCTTTCTTT. It is translated as CASRLTEAFF.

The sample holds one count of this clone. The CDR3 nucleotides are TGTGCCATCAGTGTGGGACAGGGGTCTGGCTACACCTTC. Translating it yields CAISVGQGSGYTF. The chain has TRBV10-3 and TRBJ1-2, with 10 positions matching TRBD1. The V segment lost 4 bases and the J segment 7 bases; nucleotides outside the gene matches: 3. The CDR3 covers 13 residues. Germline V CDR1 and CDR2: ENHRY, SYGVKD.

A few counts support this clone. The genes are TRBV7-9 and TRBJ2-7; possible D gene TRBD1, 6 bases. Trimming removed 3 bases at V and 2 bases at J, with 11 bases between. Germline assignment: CDR1 SEHNR and CDR2 FQNEAQ (reference sequence). There are 14 residues in the CDR3. Here the CDR3 reads CASSLNQGTYEQYF. The DNA for the CDR3 is TGTGCCAGCAGCTTGAACCAGGGGACCTACGAGCAGTACTTC.

This chain uses TRBV28 with TRBJ1-1; D gene unclear. The V end lost 3 bases, the J end lost 5 bases, and 13 bases lay between the germline ends. Germline values: CDR1 MDHEN, CDR2 SYDVKM. CDR3 length: 14 residues. The CDR3 reads CASSFGVGRTEAFF. The CDR3 region has the DNA TGTGCCAGCAGTTTTGGGGTAGGACGGACTGAAGCTTTCTTT.

This clone was picked up many times. The V call is TRBV9, the J call TRBJ1-6, with D possibly being TRBD1 (5 bases). Germline values: CDR1 SGDLS, CDR2 YYNGEE. The CDR3 runs to 15 residues. V lost 3 bases to trimming and J lost 3 bases, with 10 bases between them. The chain's CDR3 is CASSERGNYNSPLHF. CDR3 bases: TGTGCCAGCAGCGAGAGGGGAAACTATAATTCACCCCTCCACTTT.

CDR3 region: CASSLIGNRGETQYF. The CDR3 DNA sequence: TGTGCCAGCAGCTTAATAGGGAACAGGGGCGAGACCCAGTACTTC. The chain joins TRBV7-3 to TRBJ2-5; TRBD1 matches 7 bases. The CDR3 loop spans 15 amino acids. The junction had 7 bases not matched to a gene; V was cut back by 1 base and J by 5 bases. From germline, CDR1 is SGHTA and CDR2 FQGTGA.

This clone was found once. The V call is TRBV5-1, the J call TRBJ2-5; perhaps TRBD1 as D (5 bases). The length of the CDR3 is 14 residues. Trimming took 0 bases from V and 0 from J, leaving 6 bases between them. Germline CDR1 SGHRS, CDR2 YFSETQ. The CDR3 DNA is TGCGCCAGCAGCTTGGAGGGGTACCAAGAGACCCAGTACTTC. It is translated as CASSLEGYQETQYF.

The gene calls are TRBV18 and TRBJ2-1; D possibly corresponds to TRBD1 (6 bases). V lost 2 bases and J 8 bases, leaving 16 bases between the germline ends. Germline loops: CDR1 KGHSH, CDR2 LQKENI. The CDR3 is made up of 15 amino acids. The CDR3: CASSPGAGARDEQFF. As DNA, the CDR3 is TGTGCCAGCTCACCAGGGGCAGGGGCACGCGATGAGCAGTTCTTC. Together with reference TRBV18 and TRBJ2-1, the CDR3 gives the full variable domain: NAGVMQNPRHLVRRRGQEARLRCSPMKGHSHVYWYRQLPEEGLKFMVYLQKENIIDESGMPKERFSAEFPKEGPSILRIQQVVRGDSAAYFCASSPGAGARDEQFFGPGTRLTVL.

The chain combines TRBV7-2 with TRBJ2-5, with D possibly being TRBD2 (5 bases). The end of the DNA aligns better with TRBJ2-7, so the J call may be wrong. The length of the CDR3 is 13 residues. Germline V gene data show CDR1 as SGHTA and CDR2 as FQGNSA. This CDR3 is CASSLFGLREQYF. The DNA for the CDR3 is TGTGCCAGCAGCTTATTCGGACTGCGCGAGCAGTACTTC.

The gene calls are TRBV5-1 and TRBJ1-1; no definite D call. Germline V gene data show CDR1 as SGHRS and CDR2 as YFSETQ. V was pared by 0 bases and J by 3 bases, with 15 bases between. The CDR3 extends over 16 amino acids. CDR3 loop: CASSLDPAWEDTEAFF. In DNA form, the CDR3 reads TGCGCCAGCAGCTTGGATCCCGCCTGGGAGGACACTGAAGCTTTCTTT.

This sequence joins TRBV10-3 and TRBJ1-1, with D maybe TRBD1 (5 bases). The CDR3 loop spans 15 amino acids. Trimming stripped 6 bases from V and 4 bases from J, with 18 bases between. CDR1 and CDR2 (germline): ENHRY, SYGVKD. The DNA of the CDR3 is TGTGCCATCAGACTATCGACAGTCGGGGGCACTGAAGCTTTCTTT. As protein: CAIRLSTVGGTEAFF.

V is TRBV19 and J is TRBJ2-1; 8 positions agree with TRBD2. Trimming removed 6 bases from V and 3 bases from J; junction bases left unmatched: 13. The CDR3 spans 17 residues. Germline V gene lookup returns CDR1 LNHDA and CDR2 SQIVND (reference sequence). Here the CDR3 reads CASSTFGGGGLYNEQFF. The CDR3 bases are TGTGCCAGTAGCACCTTTGGAGGCGGGGGGCTCTACAATGAGCAGTTCTTC.

This clone was observed a single time. This chain joins TRBV28 and TRBJ1-6, with D possibly matching TRBD1 (6 bases). CDR1 is MDHEN and CDR2 is SYDVKM in the germline V gene. CDR3 length equals 16 residues. The V and J ends lost 6 bases and 5 bases respectively, with 17 bases between them. The DNA for the CDR3 is TGTGCCAGCAGCCCCTTCGGACAGTACAATAATTCACCCCTCCACTTT. Translated, it gives CASSPFGQYNNSPLHF.

The J gene is TRBJ1-4, the V gene TRBV28; 7 bases fit TRBD1. The CDR3 runs 12 residues. Per germline, CDR1 MDHEN and CDR2 SYDVKM. V lost 8 bases, J lost 4 bases, and 1 base stayed unmatched. This CDR3 reads CASQGGNEKLFF. Written as DNA, the CDR3 is TGTGCCAGCCAGGGGGGTAATGAAAAACTGTTTTTT. Using reference TRBV28 and TRBJ1-4 for the parts outside the CDR3, the full variable domain is DVKVTQSSRYLVKRTGEKVFLECVQDMDHENMFWYRQDPGLGLRLIYFSYDVKMKEKGDIPEGYSVSREKKERFSLILESASTNQTSMYLCASQGGNEKLFFGSGTQLSVL.

The genes are TRBV6-6 and TRBJ1-4; D ambiguous. Trimming took off 10 bases at V and 14 bases at J, with 11 bases between the two ends. Germline V CDR1 and CDR2: MNHNY, SVGAGI (reference sequence). The CDR3 spans 9 residues. This chain's CDR3 is CATSPLLFF. CDR3 bases: TGTGCCACCAGCCCCCTTCTGTTTTTT.

The chain employs TRBV5-6 and TRBJ2-7; TRBD1 is a possible D gene (6 bases). In germline, CDR1 is SGHDT, CDR2 YYEEEE. Trimming removed 2 bases from V and 6 bases from J, with 12 bases in between. This CDR3 has 13 amino acids. CDR3 residues: CASSFRDNVEQYF. The CDR3 DNA follows: TGTGCCAGCAGCTTCCGGGACAACGTCGAGCAGTACTTC.

The chain combines TRBV4-3 with TRBJ1-6; the match to TRBD1 covers 9 bases. The CDR3 is made up of 17 amino acids. Germline V CDR1 and CDR2: LGHNA, YSLEER. The V and J ends lost 0 bases and 9 bases, in that order; junction bases with no gene match: 9. The CDR3 is CASSQDGTGSRGSPLHF. CDR3 DNA: TGCGCCAGCAGCCAAGATGGGACAGGGAGTCGGGGTTCACCCCTCCACTTT.